The present T cell receptor beta chain was sequenced within a study of CD8 T cells in Susac syndrome. The CDR3 runs to 15 residues. Losses at the gene ends were 4 bases for V and 10 bases for J; bases not matched to a gene: 15. Random hexamers were used to reverse transcribe the RNA input (about 0.45 to 1 ug). TCRdb re-called the immunoSEQ multiplex PCR reads through MiXCR, storing one row per CDR3 protein. This table has tens of thousands of distinct CDR3 sequences, around 94% appearing once. Sequencing input: CD4+ T cells from PBMCs. The sequence derives from a human donor with Susac syndrome. The chain carries TRBV12-3 or TRBV12-4 and TRBJ2-7; 8 nucleotides match TRBD2. CDR3 coding DNA: TGTGCCAGCAGTTCCCTCGGGTCTCTAGCGGGTACCCAGTACTTC. This encodes CASSSLGSLAGTQYF.